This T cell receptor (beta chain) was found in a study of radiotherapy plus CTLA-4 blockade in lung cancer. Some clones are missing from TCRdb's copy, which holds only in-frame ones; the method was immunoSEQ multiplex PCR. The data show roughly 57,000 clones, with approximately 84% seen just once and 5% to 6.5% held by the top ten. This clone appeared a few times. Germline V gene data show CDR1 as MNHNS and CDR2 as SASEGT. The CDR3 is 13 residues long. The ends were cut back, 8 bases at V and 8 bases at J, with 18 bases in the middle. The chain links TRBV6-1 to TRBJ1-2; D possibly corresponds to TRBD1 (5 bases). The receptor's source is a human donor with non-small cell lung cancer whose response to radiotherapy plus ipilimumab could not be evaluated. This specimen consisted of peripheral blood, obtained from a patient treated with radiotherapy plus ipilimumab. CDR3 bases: TGTGCCAGCGTAGAACAGGTGGTTAGCGGCTACACCTTC. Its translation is CASVEQVVSGYTF.